The 16 T cell receptor beta chains presented below share a single source sample, sequenced in a study of CD8+ T cells in alopecia areata. Extracted from the samples, RNA was reverse transcribed into cDNA to serve as the sequencing template. Sequenced by immunoSEQ multiplex PCR; TCRdb stores in-frame clones only, minus some. Among around 190,000 clones listed, around three fifths were seen once. Sequenced material: CD8+ T cells sorted from blood. All receptors come from a human donor in good health.

Only a few counts were recorded for this clone. Other DNA sequences in this specimen translate into the identical CDR3. The V call is TRBV27, the J call TRBJ1-5; possibly TRBD1 for D (5 bases). Germline CDR1 and CDR2: MNHEY and SMNVEV (reference sequence). Trimming took 4 bases from V and 7 from J, leaving 11 bases between them. CDR3 size: 13 residues. In DNA, the CDR3 is TGTGCCAGCAGTTCAGGGTATAACCAGCCCCAGCATTTT. Amino acid sequence: CASSSGYNQPQHF.

This CDR3 is CASSGPSHPGDQPQHF. In DNA, the CDR3 is TGTGCCAGCAGTGGTCCTTCTCACCCAGGGGATCAGCCCCAGCATTTT. V usage is TRBV2 and J usage is TRBJ1-5; D may be TRBD1 (6 bases). The CDR3 sequence is 16 residues long. Germline V gives CDR1 SNHLY, CDR2 FYNNEI. V lost 4 bases, J lost 5 bases, and 18 bases lay in between.

The chain combines TRBV2 with TRBJ2-3; maybe TRBD1 (6 bases). The V gene's germline CDR1 is SNHLY and CDR2 FYNNEI. Trimming shortened V by 5 bases and J by 3 bases, and 9 bases separated the two germline ends. The CDR3 is 13 residues long. Written as DNA, the CDR3 is TGTGCCAGCAGTCTAACAGGGACAGATACGCAGTATTTT. Its translation is CASSLTGTDTQYF.

This chain joins TRBV29-1 and TRBJ1-2, with D possibly matching TRBD1 (5 bases). The CDR3 has 11 residues. Germline V lookup: CDR1 SQVTM, CDR2 ANQGSEA. V gave up 0 bases and J gave up 8 bases, with 7 bases separating them. Written as DNA, the CDR3 is TGCAGCGTTGAAGAAGCAGGGGGCTACACCTTC. This gives the protein CSVEEAGGYTF.

The chain employs TRBV28 and TRBJ2-1; tentatively, D is TRBD2 (6 bases). Trimming left V 6 bases short and J 6 bases short, with 27 bases between. Germline-derived CDR1 and CDR2 are MDHEN and SYDVKM. The CDR3 is made up of 18 amino acids. CDR3 sequence reads: CASSPYGVDYYKGNEQFF. CDR3 in DNA: TGTGCCAGCAGCCCGTATGGGGTGGACTATTACAAGGGCAATGAGCAGTTCTTC.

This clone was picked up a small number of times. This sequence joins TRBV29-1 and TRBJ1-1, with TRBD1 as a possible D gene (6 bases). The CDR3 is 12 residues long. CDR1 is SQVTM, CDR2 ANQGSEA, per germline. Trimming removed 3 bases from V and 4 bases from J, with 9 bases in between. CDR3 in DNA: TGCAGCGTTGAGGCAGGGGCCACTGAAGCTTTCTTT. This encodes CSVEAGATEAFF.

The count of this clone is one. The chain couples TRBV7-9 to TRBJ2-5; D not certain. CDR3 length: 13 amino acids. CDR1 is SEHNR and CDR2 is FQNEAQ in the germline V gene (reference sequence). V was shortened by 5 bases and J by 2 bases, with 9 bases between the two germline ends. The CDR3: CASSLLIQETQYF. The CDR3 DNA is TGTGCCAGCAGCCTCCTGATTCAAGAGACCCAGTACTTC.

J is TRBJ2-1 and V is TRBV7-8; the D is unclear. Germline V gene data show CDR1 as SGHVS and CDR2 as FQNEAQ. The CDR3 has 14 residues. The germline V and J ends were trimmed by 7 bases and 0 bases, with 10 bases remaining between them. In nucleotides, the CDR3 is TGTGCCAGCACCTTCTCTACCTCCTACAATGAGCAGTTCTTC. Translation gives CASTFSTSYNEQFF.

V is TRBV19 and J is TRBJ1-5, with D unresolved. Trimming pared 5 bases from V and 0 bases from J, leaving 11 bases between. Germline V CDR1 and CDR2: LNHDA, SQIVND (reference sequence). The CDR3 has 15 amino acids. The CDR3 region is CASSRQEYSNQPQHF. CDR3 bases: TGTGCCAGTAGTCGGCAGGAGTATAGCAATCAGCCCCAGCATTTT.

Here the CDR3 reads CASSSGVTGELFF. The CDR3 region has the DNA TGTGCCAGCAGCTCAGGCGTCACCGGGGAGCTGTTTTTT. The chain combines TRBV27 with TRBJ2-2; D unresolved. Germline CDR1 reads MNHEY; CDR2 reads SMNVEV (reference sequence). The CDR3 is 13 amino acids. The ends were cut back, 6 bases at V and 4 bases at J, with 9 bases in the middle.

The V call is TRBV4-1, the J call TRBJ2-3; perhaps TRBD1 as D (6 bases). Germline loops: CDR1 MGHRA, CDR2 YSYEKL. V lost 2 bases, J lost 2 bases, and 17 bases lay in between. CDR3 length: 17 residues. Here the CDR3 reads CASSQSGDDRTTDTQYF. The DNA of the CDR3 is TGCGCCAGCAGCCAAAGCGGTGATGACAGGACCACAGATACGCAGTATTTT.

The CDR3 DNA reads as TGTGCCAGTAGTATAGGACAGGGAAGCGAGCAGTACTTC. Amino acids: CASSIGQGSEQYF. The rearrangement uses TRBV19 and TRBJ2-7; the match to TRBD1 covers 7 bases. The CDR3 spans 13 residues. Trimming at V came to 1 base and at J to 6 bases, leaving 3 bases not matched to a gene. Looked up from germline, CDR1 is LNHDA and CDR2 is SQIVND (reference sequence).

The rearrangement uses TRBV27 and TRBJ2-1; 8 bases match TRBD2. V shed 6 bases, J shed 2 bases, and the junction held 3 bases outside the gene matches. The CDR3 is 14 amino acids. The germline gives CDR1 MNHEY, CDR2 SMNVEV (reference sequence). The CDR3 DNA is TGTGCCAGCAGCGTAGCGGGGCCCTACAATGAGCAGTTCTTC. Protein sequence: CASSVAGPYNEQFF.

The chain uses TRBV27 and TRBJ1-2; maybe TRBD1 (5 bases). With 3 bases removed from V and 5 bases from J, the gap between germline ends came to 10 bases. CDR1 and CDR2 from the germline V gene are MNHEY and SMNVEV (reference sequence). The CDR3 is made up of 13 amino acids. The CDR3, as DNA: TGTGCCAGCAGTTTCTCGACAGAGTATGGCTACACCTTC. Its protein is CASSFSTEYGYTF.

This clone has more than one count but fewer than ten. V is TRBV19 and J is TRBJ2-2; D gene ambiguous. Germline-derived CDR1 and CDR2 are LNHDA and SQIVND (reference sequence). This CDR3 spans 12 amino acids. The CDR3 DNA is TGTAACGGACCCTCGAGTACCGGGGAGCTGTTTTTT. Translation gives CNGPSSTGELFF.

The chain recombines TRBV7-8 with TRBJ2-1; D gene uncertain. CDR1 is SGHVS and CDR2 is FQNEAQ in the germline V gene. Trimming removed 7 bases at V and 13 bases at J, with 14 bases between. The CDR3 is 11 amino acids. CDR3 bases: TGTGCCAGCAAGACGGCTGGGGAACAGTTCTTC. Amino acids: CASKTAGEQFF.